This TCR beta chain was retrieved from a study of response to subunit inactivated influenza vaccine. Using its own MiXCR run on the RT-PCR reads, TCRdb lists one record per CDR3 protein. The table includes roughly 290,000 distinct CDR3 sequences, about a fifth detected once. The CDR3 is made up of 14 amino acids. J was trimmed by 5 bases and V by 0 bases; bases with no gene match: 3. The V gene's germline CDR1 is SGHNT and CDR2 YYREEE (reference sequence). Source: PBMCs from blood, taken roughly 20 months after vaccination. V gene TRBV5-4 combines with J gene TRBJ2-3, with 7 bases fitting TRBD2. The source is a man between 50 and 69 years old who received an inactivated influenza vaccine. CDR3 sequence: CASSLVTGGDTQYF. Written as DNA, the CDR3 is TGTGCCAGCAGCTTGGTAACGGGAGGAGATACGCAGTATTTT. Using reference TRBV5-4 and TRBJ2-3 for the parts outside the CDR3, the full variable domain is ETGVTQSPTHLIKTRGQQVTLRCSSQSGHNTVSWYQQALGQGPQFIFQYYREEENGRGNFPPRFSGLQFPNYSSELNVNALELDDSALYLCASSLVTGGDTQYFGPGTRLTVL.